The 2 T cell receptor beta chains reported below all come from one sample, sequenced in a study of Ad26.COV2.S vaccination and SARS-CoV-2 variants. Treatment here: around 19 received Ad26.COV2.S at low or high dose, single or two shots; five or six received placebo; per-sample allocation not given. Samples came from day 63 after the first vaccine or placebo injection. Assay used: immunoSEQ multiplex PCR; TCRdb lists only in-frame clones, some missing. This sample has 300,000 to 350,000 clones; about 87% occur once, and the top ten carry 5.5% to 7%. Sequenced material: peripheral blood, taken in a trial of Ad26.COV2.S vaccine versus placebo. Receptor source: a person between 18 and 65 years old who received the Ad26.COV2.S COVID-19 vaccine or a placebo.

The V gene is TRBV27, the J gene TRBJ1-2; D is uncertain. V was pared by 0 bases and J by 2 bases, with 10 bases between. The CDR3 is 15 amino acids. Germline CDR1 reads MNHEY; CDR2 reads SMNVEV (reference sequence). The CDR3 reads CASSLSAGINYGYTF. The DNA of the CDR3 is TGTGCCAGCAGTTTATCGGCGGGGATAAACTATGGCTACACCTTC.

The chain is built from TRBV4-3 and TRBJ2-7; unclear D gene. Trimming cost V 1 base and J 3 bases, with 7 bases left between them. Per germline, CDR1 LGHNA and CDR2 YSLEER. The CDR3 extends over 13 amino acids. DNA for the CDR3: TGCGCCAGCAGCCAAGTTCGGAGCTACGAGCAGTACTTC. Its translation: CASSQVRSYEQYF.